The clone carrying this T cell receptor beta chain was seen many times. The data are from a study of blood T cell repertoires in COVID-19. Study as a whole: The United States, Italy and Spain supplied acute and convalescent COVID-19 samples.

Assay used: immunoSEQ multiplex PCR; TCRdb lists only in-frame clones, some missing. The sample lists some 250,000 clones; about 84% were seen once. The V and J ends lost 4 bases and 0 bases respectively, with 7 bases between them. In germline, CDR1 is SGHAT, CDR2 FQNNGV. The CDR3 extends over 14 amino acids. The sequenced sample was peripheral blood. This TCR derives from an elderly man with acute or convalescent COVID-19. The genes are TRBV11-2 and TRBJ1-5; D uncertain. The CDR3 DNA reads TGTGCCAGCAGCTCTCAGATTAGCAATCAGCCCCAGCATTTT. Encoded protein: CASSSQISNQPQHF.